The source of this T cell receptor (beta chain) is a study of PD-1 blockade in classical Hodgkin lymphoma. Study context: Nivolumab 3 mg/kg was given intravenously every 2 weeks.

No patient escaped relapse after autologous stem cell transplantation, and brentuximab vedotin exposure varied. V lost 4 bases and J lost 5; bases outside the gene matches: 3. CDR1 is MNHEY and CDR2 is SMNVEV in the germline V gene (reference sequence). The CDR3 is made up of 15 amino acids. About this clone: Its antigen is undetermined.

Method: immunoSEQ multiplex PCR; TCRdb's copy keeps in-frame clones and lacks some. The sample includes approximately 65,000 clones, 88% of them seen just once. Notes on the study in general: Whoever responded completely had baseline diversity much like that seen in newly diagnosed patients. By C4D1, CD4+ diversity increased significantly, especially in complete responders. Patients excluded were those beginning nivolumab under 1 year after ASCT.

The sequencing used peripheral blood mononuclear cells (PBMCs), collected at baseline. The sequence was obtained from a human donor with classical Hodgkin lymphoma. The rearrangement links TRBV27 to TRBJ2-5, with 14 bases fitting TRBD2. As DNA, the CDR3 is TGTGCCAGCAGTTCGACTAGCGGGGGGGTTGAGACCCAGTACTTC. Translated: CASSSTSGGVETQYF.